The rows below give T cell receptor beta chains drawn from one sample of a study of tumor-infiltrating lymphocytes in primary liver carcinoma. TCRdb recomputed calls from the multiplex PCR reads with MiXCR, one row per CDR3 protein. The top ten clones hold roughly 30% of a sample with approximately 88,000 distinct CDR3 sequences, about 73% of them seen once. The specimen sequenced was tumor-adjacent normal liver tissue. These receptors were obtained from a man aged 40-50 years with primary liver carcinoma and hepatitis B virus infection. The CDR3 runs from the conserved cysteine through the conserved F or W. The listing skips clone size in some rows; elsewhere it reads once, few, many or a size class.

>TRBV28|few
CASSRSGNNYGYTF
>TRBV6-5|NA
CASSHSNRYNDQFF
>TRBV29-1|many
CSARRGPQPPDIYNEQFF
>TRBV11-1|medium-sized
CASSSRGRTDTQYF
>TRBV5-4|NA
CASNDRLAKYNERFF
>TRBV3-1|NA
CASSQEGIRRSGTSTDTQYF
>TRBV4-1|NA
CASSQGSSERETQYF
>TRBV28|NA
CASSRDGNIQYF
>TRBV5-8|many
CASSLKGTGGPMNTEAFF
>TRBV29-1|many
CSVFAIQGNEAVTQYF
>TRBV11-2|NA
CASSLVSNGEGNEQFF
>TRBV6-5|many
CASRLGPFYNEQFF
>TRBV6-5|NA
CAGRGLAEGTDTQYF
>TRBV5-1|NA
CASSLGLIYEQYF
>TRBV7-8|many
CASSLILDQNSPLHF
>TRBV15|once
CVTSRDSVTTGVTGELFF
>TRBV29-1|many
CSVGGSYGYTF
>TRBV11-2|medium-sized
CASSGTGGSNQPQHF
>TRBV11-2|NA
CASSVERTEQGSLYF
>TRBV2|NA
CASGRTSGRVDTQYF
>TRBV30|few
CAWSEWTGPSSGNTIYF
>TRBV11-2|NA
CAGRSRDSAHQVTRYF
>TRBV11-2|once
CASSLTYSALTQYF
>TRBV12-3/TRBV12-4|many
CASSLSADTQYF
>TRBV28|NA
CVSSVQGKFGQPQHF
>TRBV6-5|once
CAGSYSQGAEQLF
>TRBV7-9|NA
CASSLTLAGWDRQYF
>TRBV7-9|NA
CASGLIQGTNCEQYF
>TRBV11-2|NA
CASSLGLDRNGYTF
>TRBV11-1|NA
CASCHNRVPNEKMFF
>TRBV28|NA
CASSSQMFSRGFEQYF
>TRBV7-9|NA
CASSSQGSAYPGELFF
>TRBV5-5|many
CASSLRDGPYEQYF
>TRBV19|few
CASSIWWGAQLDNEQFF
>TRBV13|few
CASSSTGDFNSEQFF
>TRBV11-1|NA
CASSPLLEIRKDFQETQYF
>TRBV6-5|many
CASGRQFYGYTF
>TRBV2|NA
CASTGDLGVYGYTF
>TRBV20-1|NA
CSARAAVRGRDPYEQYF
>TRBV14|many
CASSQGGQGVPDYGYTF